This is a list of T cell receptor beta chains from one sample in a study of blood T cell repertoires in COVID-19. Using immunoSEQ multiplex PCR, the repertoire was profiled, and TCRdb retains in-frame clones only, with some absent. The sample yields some 290,000 clones, 85% to 90% seen once. The specimen was PBMCs or T cells enriched from blood (not recorded which). These receptors were obtained from a woman aged 30 to 39 who had recovered from COVID-19. CDR3s include the opening cysteine and the closing phenylalanine or tryptophan. D genes are given only for firm matches. Where a row states a size, it is once, few, many or the class of an expanded clone; other rows omit it.

CDR3 protein | CDR3 DNA | D gene | clone size | J gene | V gene
CASTQISYTEAFF | TGTGCCAGCACACAAATATCGTACACTGAAGCTTTCTTT | - | - | TRBJ1-1 | TRBV18
CASSYSGADHYGYTF | TGTGCCAGCAGTTACTCGGGGGCAGACCACTATGGCTACACCTTC | - | - | TRBJ1-2 | TRBV6-5
CASSQAILAGVTGELFF | TGTGCCAGCAGCCAAGCAATCCTAGCGGGGGTCACCGGGGAGCTGTTTTTT | TRBD2 | - | TRBJ2-2 | TRBV3-1/TRBV3-2
CASSSETSGANTGELFF | TGTGCCAGCAGCTCAGAGACTAGCGGGGCGAACACCGGGGAGCTGTTTTTT | TRBD2 | - | TRBJ2-2 | TRBV5-6
CASSLDPGTPYEQYF | TGTGCCAGCAGTTTAGACCCAGGAACACCCTACGAGCAGTACTTC | - | few | TRBJ2-7 | TRBV27
CASSMTGGDEAFF | TGCGCCAGCAGCATGACAGGGGGGGATGAAGCTTTCTTT | TRBD1 | - | TRBJ1-1 | TRBV5-1
CASSPQGTSGCEQFF | TGTGCCAGCAGCCCCCAAGGGACTAGCGGCTGTGAGCAGTTCTTC | TRBD2 | - | TRBJ2-1 | TRBV7-9
CASSPVLTGILEGYTF | TGTGCCAGCTCCCCGGTACTGACAGGCATCCTTGAGGGCTACACCTTC | - | - | TRBJ1-2 | TRBV18
CASRGRTYEQYF | TGTGCCAGCAGGGGGAGAACCTACGAGCAGTACTTC | - | - | TRBJ2-7 | TRBV2
CASSYFGQTSTDTQYF | TGTGCCAGCAGTTACTTCGGACAGACTAGCACAGATACGCAGTATTTT | - | - | TRBJ2-3 | TRBV6-2/TRBV6-3
CASSHQGLARGQETQYF | TGTGCCAGCAGCCACCAAGGACTAGCGAGAGGCCAAGAGACCCAGTACTTC | TRBD2 | - | TRBJ2-5 | TRBV7-9
CASSLSMGGSYEQYF | TGTGCCAGCAGTTTGTCCATGGGGGGTTCCTACGAGCAGTACTTC | - | - | TRBJ2-7 | TRBV27
CASSFRQGTNEKLFF | TGTGCCAGCAGCTTTCGACAGGGAACTAATGAAAAACTGTTTTTT | TRBD1 | - | TRBJ1-4 | TRBV5-8
CASSSLTSGPRGDTQYF | TGCGCCAGCAGCTCCCTGACTAGCGGGCCACGGGGAGATACGCAGTATTTT | TRBD2 | - | TRBJ2-3 | TRBV5-1
CASSLADRGRTEAFF | TGTGCCAGCAGCTTGGCGGACAGGGGGCGAACTGAAGCTTTCTTT | TRBD1 | - | TRBJ1-1 | TRBV5-4
CASSPRGDRDNNEQFF | TGTGCCAGCAGCCCTAGAGGGGACAGGGATAACAATGAGCAGTTCTTC | TRBD1 | once | TRBJ2-1 | TRBV11-2
CASSSGTGAETQYF | TGTGCCAGCAGTTCCGGGACAGGGGCGGAGACCCAGTACTTC | TRBD1 | - | TRBJ2-5 | TRBV2
CASTRGDSQETQYF | TGTGCCAGCACCAGAGGGGACAGCCAAGAGACCCAGTACTTC | TRBD1 | - | TRBJ2-5 | TRBV6-6
CASSGDYSYEQYF | TGTGCCAGCAGTGGGGACTACTCCTACGAGCAGTACTTC | TRBD2 | - | TRBJ2-7 | TRBV12-3/TRBV12-4
CAIRGLAGDTGQYF | TGTGCCATCAGGGGACTAGCGGGAGATACGGGGCAGTACTTC | TRBD2 | - | TRBJ2-7 | TRBV10-3
CAWSKGDYREGLTDTQYF | TGTGCCTGGAGCAAGGGGGACTATCGGGAGGGCTTGACAGATACGCAGTATTTT | TRBD2 | - | TRBJ2-3 | TRBV30
CASSQDRQGWNTIYF | TGTGCCAGCAGCCAAGATCGGCAGGGATGGAACACCATATATTTT | - | few | TRBJ1-3 | TRBV4-2
CASSLAIAGGPSYEQYF | TGTGCCAGCAGCTTGGCAATTGCGGGAGGGCCGTCCTACGAGCAGTACTTC | TRBD2 | - | TRBJ2-7 | TRBV7-2
CASNSDLAGGTDTQYF | TGTGCCAGCAACTCAGATCTAGCGGGAGGGACAGATACGCAGTATTTT | TRBD2 | - | TRBJ2-3 | TRBV11-2
CASSQVGHQGAAYEQYF | TGTGCCAGCAGCCAAGTGGGACACCAAGGCGCCGCCTACGAGCAGTACTTC | - | - | TRBJ2-7 | TRBV14
CASSRPGGSYEQYF | TGTGCCAGCAGCCGTCCAGGGGGCTCCTACGAGCAGTACTTC | TRBD1 | - | TRBJ2-7 | TRBV11-2
CASSDGVDTQYF | TGTGCCAGCAGCGACGGAGTGGATACGCAGTATTTT | - | - | TRBJ2-3 | TRBV6-5
CASSLSGAGYNEQFF | TGTGCCAGCAGCCTTAGCGGAGCGGGCTACAATGAGCAGTTCTTC | - | - | TRBJ2-1 | TRBV7-6
CASIGGAGVEQYF | TGTGCCAGCATCGGAGGCGCTGGAGTCGAGCAGTACTTC | - | - | TRBJ2-7 | TRBV28
CASGLFSYEQYF | TGTGCATCTGGGCTATTTTCCTACGAGCAGTACTTC | - | - | TRBJ2-7 | TRBV6-5
CASSLSRQSSYEQYF | TGTGCCAGCAGTTTATCTAGACAGAGCTCCTACGAGCAGTACTTC | - | - | TRBJ2-7 | TRBV27
CASSQRGSNQPQHF | TGTGCCAGCAGCCAAAGGGGGAGCAATCAGCCCCAGCATTTT | - | - | TRBJ1-5 | TRBV3-1/TRBV3-2
CASRKEREGNTGELFF | TGTGCCAGCCGGAAAGAGCGGGAGGGGAACACCGGGGAGCTGTTTTTT | TRBD2 | - | TRBJ2-2 | TRBV27
CASSFGLQLNTEAFF | TGCGCCAGCAGCTTCGGACTTCAATTGAACACTGAAGCTTTCTTT | - | - | TRBJ1-1 | TRBV5-1
CATFQRGSSYGYTF | TGTGCCACCTTTCAGCGGGGCAGTAGCTATGGCTACACCTTC | - | few | TRBJ1-2 | TRBV19
CASSLAGRVGGYTF | TGTGCCAGCAGCTTAGCAGGCAGGGTCGGTGGCTACACCTTC | - | - | TRBJ1-2 | TRBV7-9
CASSRQGGGESYEQYF | TGTGCCAGCAGCCGCCAGGGTGGCGGAGAGTCCTACGAGCAGTACTTC | - | - | TRBJ2-7 | TRBV4-2
CASGRSGANVLTF | TGCGCCAGCGGGAGATCTGGGGCCAACGTCCTGACTTTC | - | once | TRBJ2-6 | TRBV10-1
CASSSTGGAGDTEAFF | TGTGCCAGCTCATCGACGGGGGGCGCAGGGGACACTGAAGCTTTCTTT | - | - | TRBJ1-1 | TRBV18
CASSQKGDQPQHF | TGTGCCAGCTCACAGAAAGGGGATCAGCCCCAGCATTTT | - | - | TRBJ1-5 | TRBV18
CASSPGPQAYEQYF | TGTGCCAGCTCACCAGGGCCACAAGCCTACGAGCAGTACTTC | - | - | TRBJ2-7 | TRBV18
CASSQGGVESYEQYF | TGTGCCAGCAGCCAAGGCGGGGTAGAGTCCTACGAGCAGTACTTC | - | - | TRBJ2-7 | TRBV3-1/TRBV3-2